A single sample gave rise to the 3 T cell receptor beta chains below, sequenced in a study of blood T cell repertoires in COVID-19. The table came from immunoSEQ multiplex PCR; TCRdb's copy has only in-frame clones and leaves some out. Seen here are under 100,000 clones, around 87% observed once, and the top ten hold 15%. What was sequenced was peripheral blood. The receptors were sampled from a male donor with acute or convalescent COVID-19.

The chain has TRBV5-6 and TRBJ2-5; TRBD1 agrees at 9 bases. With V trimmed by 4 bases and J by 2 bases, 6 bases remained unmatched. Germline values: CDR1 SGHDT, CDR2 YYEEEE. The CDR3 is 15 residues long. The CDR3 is CASSGTGTGQETQYF. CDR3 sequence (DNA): TGTGCCAGCAGCGGGACAGGGACAGGGCAAGAGACCCAGTACTTC.

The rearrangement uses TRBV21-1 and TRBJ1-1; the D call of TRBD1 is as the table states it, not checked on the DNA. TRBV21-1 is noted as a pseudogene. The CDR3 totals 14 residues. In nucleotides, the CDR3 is TGTGCCAGCAGCAAACACAGGAGGAACACTGAAGCTTTCTTT. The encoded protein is CASSKHRRNTEAFF.

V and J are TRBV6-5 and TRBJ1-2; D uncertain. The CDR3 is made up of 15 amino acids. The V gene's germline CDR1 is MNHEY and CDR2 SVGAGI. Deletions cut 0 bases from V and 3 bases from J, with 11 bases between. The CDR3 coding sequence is TGTGCCAGCAGTTACTCGAGCATGCAGGACTATGGCTACACCTTC. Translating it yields CASSYSSMQDYGYTF.